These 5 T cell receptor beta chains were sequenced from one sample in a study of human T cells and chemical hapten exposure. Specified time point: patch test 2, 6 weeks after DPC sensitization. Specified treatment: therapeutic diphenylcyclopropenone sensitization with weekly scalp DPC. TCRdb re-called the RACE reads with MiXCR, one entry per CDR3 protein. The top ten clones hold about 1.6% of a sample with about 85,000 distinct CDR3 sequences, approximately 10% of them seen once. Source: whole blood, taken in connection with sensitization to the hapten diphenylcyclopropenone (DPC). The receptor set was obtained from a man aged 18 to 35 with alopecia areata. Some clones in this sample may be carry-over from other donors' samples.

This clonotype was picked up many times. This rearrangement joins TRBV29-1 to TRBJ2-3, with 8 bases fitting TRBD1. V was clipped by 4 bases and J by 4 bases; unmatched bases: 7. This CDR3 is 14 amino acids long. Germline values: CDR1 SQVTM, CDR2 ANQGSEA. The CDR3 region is CSVVSGQVSDTQYF. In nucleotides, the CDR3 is TGCAGCGTTGTGTCGGGACAGGTGTCAGATACGCAGTATTTT.

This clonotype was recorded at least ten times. Here the CDR3 DNA reads TGTGCCAGCAGTGAATATCCCTACGAGCAGTACTTC. It specifies CASSEYPYEQYF. This sequence joins TRBV25-1 and TRBJ2-7; no reliable D call. V lost 0 bases and J 2 bases, leaving 2 bases between the germline ends. The CDR3 has 12 residues. From germline, CDR1 is MGHDK and CDR2 SYGVNS.

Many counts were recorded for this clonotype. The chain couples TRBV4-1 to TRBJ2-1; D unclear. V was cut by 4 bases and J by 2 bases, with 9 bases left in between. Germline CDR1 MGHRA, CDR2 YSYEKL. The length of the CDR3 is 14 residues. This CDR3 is CASSRSQAYNEQFF. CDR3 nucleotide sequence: TGCGCCAGCAGCCGAAGCCAGGCCTACAATGAGCAGTTCTTC.

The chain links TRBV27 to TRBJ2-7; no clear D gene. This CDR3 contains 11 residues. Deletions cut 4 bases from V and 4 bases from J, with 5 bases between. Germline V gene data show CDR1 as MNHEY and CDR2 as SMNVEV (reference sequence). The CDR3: CASSSGYEQYV. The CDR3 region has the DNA TGTGCCAGCAGTTCCGGGTACGAGCAGTACGTC.

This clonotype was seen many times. CDR3 loop: CASSPRTEDTQYF. CDR3 sequence (DNA): TGTGCCAGCAGCCCCCGGACGGAAGATACGCAGTATTTT. The chain carries TRBV11-2 and TRBJ2-3, with D hard to call. Germline V gene lookup returns CDR1 SGHAT and CDR2 FQNNGV. The CDR3 loop spans 13 amino acids. The V and J ends lost 5 bases and 5 bases respectively, with 11 bases between them. The variable domain in full, with the rest retrieved from reference TRBV11-2 and TRBJ2-3, is EAGVAQSPRYKIIEKRQSVAFWCNPISGHATLYWYQQILGQGPKLLIQFQNNGVVDDSQLPKDRFSAERLKGVDSTLKIQPAKLEDSAVYLCASSPRTEDTQYFGPGTRLTVL.